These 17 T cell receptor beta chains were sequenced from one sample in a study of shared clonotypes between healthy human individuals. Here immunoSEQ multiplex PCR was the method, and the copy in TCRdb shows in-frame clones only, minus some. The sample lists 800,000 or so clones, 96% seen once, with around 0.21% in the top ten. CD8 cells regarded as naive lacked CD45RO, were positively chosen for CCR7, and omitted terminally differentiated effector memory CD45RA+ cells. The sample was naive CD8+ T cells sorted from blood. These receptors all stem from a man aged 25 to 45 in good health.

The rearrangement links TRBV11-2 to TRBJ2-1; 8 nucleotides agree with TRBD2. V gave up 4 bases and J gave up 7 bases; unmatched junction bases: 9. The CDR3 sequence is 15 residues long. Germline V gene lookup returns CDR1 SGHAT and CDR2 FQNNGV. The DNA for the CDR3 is TGTGCCAGCAGCTCCCCGAGGGGCGGGGGGAATGAGCAGTTCTTC. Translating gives CASSSPRGGGNEQFF.

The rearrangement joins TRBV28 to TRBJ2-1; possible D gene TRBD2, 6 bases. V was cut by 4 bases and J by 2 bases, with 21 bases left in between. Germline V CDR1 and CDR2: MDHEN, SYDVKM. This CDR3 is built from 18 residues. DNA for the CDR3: TGTGCCAGCAGTTCTTCCCCCTGGGAGGAATTACCCTACAATGAGCAGTTCTTC. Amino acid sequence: CASSSSPWEELPYNEQFF. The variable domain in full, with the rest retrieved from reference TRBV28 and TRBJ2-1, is DVKVTQSSRYLVKRTGEKVFLECVQDMDHENMFWYRQDPGLGLRLIYFSYDVKMKEKGDIPEGYSVSREKKERFSLILESASTNQTSMYLCASSSSPWEELPYNEQFFGPGTRLTVL.

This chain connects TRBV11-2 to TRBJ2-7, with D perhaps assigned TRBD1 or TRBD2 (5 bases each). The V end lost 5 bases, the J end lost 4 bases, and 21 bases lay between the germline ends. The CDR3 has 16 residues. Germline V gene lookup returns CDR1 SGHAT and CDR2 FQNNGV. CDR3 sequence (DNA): TGTGCCAGCAGCGGATCCGGGACGGAGGTGCTATACGAGCAGTACTTC. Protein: CASSGSGTEVLYEQYF.

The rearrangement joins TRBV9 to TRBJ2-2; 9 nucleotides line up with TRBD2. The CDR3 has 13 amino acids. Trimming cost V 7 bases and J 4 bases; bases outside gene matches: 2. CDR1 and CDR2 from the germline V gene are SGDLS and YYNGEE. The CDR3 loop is CASRGLATGELFF. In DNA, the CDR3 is TGTGCCAGCCGGGGACTAGCCACCGGGGAGCTGTTTTTT.

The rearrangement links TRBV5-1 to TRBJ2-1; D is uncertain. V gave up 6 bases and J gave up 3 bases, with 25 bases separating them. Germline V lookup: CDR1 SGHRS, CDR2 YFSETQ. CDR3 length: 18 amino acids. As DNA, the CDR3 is TGCGCCAGCACCCGGAACCCGGGCGAAGCTAAGGGCTACAATGAGCAGTTCTTC. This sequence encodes CASTRNPGEAKGYNEQFF.

The CDR3 coding sequence is TGTGCCAGCAGCATGGGGACAGGGGTCGGCTACGAGCAGTACTTC. Translation: CASSMGTGVGYEQYF. The chain is built from TRBV9 and TRBJ2-7, with TRBD1 identical over 10 bases. V was clipped by 4 bases and J by 3 bases; unmatched bases: 7. The germline V gene encodes CDR1 SGDLS and CDR2 YYNGEE. The length of the CDR3 is 15 residues. Full variable domain (remainder filled in from reference TRBV9 and TRBJ2-7): DSGVTQTPKHLITATGQRVTLRCSPRSGDLSVYWYQQSLDQGLQFLIQYYNGEERAKGNILERFSAQQFPDLHSELNLSSLELGDSALYFCASSMGTGVGYEQYFGPGTRLTVT.

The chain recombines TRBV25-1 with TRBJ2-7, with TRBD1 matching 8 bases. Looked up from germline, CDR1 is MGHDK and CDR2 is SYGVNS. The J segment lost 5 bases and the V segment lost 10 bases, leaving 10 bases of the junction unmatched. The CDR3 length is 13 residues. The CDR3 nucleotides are TGTGCCACCTGGCCAGGGGGCATCAACGAGCAGTACTTC. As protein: CATWPGGINEQYF.

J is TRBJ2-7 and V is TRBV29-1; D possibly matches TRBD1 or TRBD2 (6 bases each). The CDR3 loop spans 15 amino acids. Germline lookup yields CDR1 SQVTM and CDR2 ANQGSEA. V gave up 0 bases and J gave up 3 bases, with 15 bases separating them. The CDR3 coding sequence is TGCAGCGTTGAAGAGCGGGGACACCCAAACTACGAGCAGTACTTC. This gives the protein CSVEERGHPNYEQYF.

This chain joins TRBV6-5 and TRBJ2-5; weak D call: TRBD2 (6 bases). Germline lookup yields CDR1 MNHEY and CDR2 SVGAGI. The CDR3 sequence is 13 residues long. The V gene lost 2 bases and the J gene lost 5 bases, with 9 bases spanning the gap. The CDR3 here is CASSYPGDETQYF. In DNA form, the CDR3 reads TGTGCCAGCAGTTACCCGGGGGACGAGACCCAGTACTTC.

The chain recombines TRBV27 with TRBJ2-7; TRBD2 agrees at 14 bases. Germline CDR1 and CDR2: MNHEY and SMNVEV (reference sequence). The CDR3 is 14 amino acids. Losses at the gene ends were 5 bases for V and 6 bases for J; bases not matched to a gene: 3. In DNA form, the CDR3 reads TGTGCCAGCAGTCCGGGACTAGCGGGAGTCGAGCAGTACTTC. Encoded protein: CASSPGLAGVEQYF.

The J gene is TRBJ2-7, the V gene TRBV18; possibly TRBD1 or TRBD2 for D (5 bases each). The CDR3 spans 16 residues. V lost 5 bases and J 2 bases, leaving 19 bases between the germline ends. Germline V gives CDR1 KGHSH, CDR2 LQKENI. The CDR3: CASSSRDGRSAYEQYF. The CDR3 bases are TGTGCCAGCTCAAGCCGGGACGGTCGGTCGGCCTACGAGCAGTACTTC.

The CDR3 DNA sequence: TGTGCTAGTGCCTATACCGGGACAGGCTACAATGAGCAGTTCTTC. Translating gives CASAYTGTGYNEQFF. The rearrangement joins TRBV12-5 to TRBJ2-1; 8 bases align to TRBD1. The germline gives CDR1 LGHNT, CDR2 FRNRAP. The CDR3 runs 15 residues. V lost 7 bases, J lost 3 bases, and 8 bases stayed unmatched.

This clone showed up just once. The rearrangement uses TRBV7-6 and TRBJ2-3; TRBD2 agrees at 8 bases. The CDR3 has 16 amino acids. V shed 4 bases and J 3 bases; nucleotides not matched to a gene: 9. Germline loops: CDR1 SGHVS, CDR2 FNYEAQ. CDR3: CASSSTIAGSTDTQYF. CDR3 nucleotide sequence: TGTGCCAGCAGCTCAACCATAGCGGGATCAACAGATACGCAGTATTTT.

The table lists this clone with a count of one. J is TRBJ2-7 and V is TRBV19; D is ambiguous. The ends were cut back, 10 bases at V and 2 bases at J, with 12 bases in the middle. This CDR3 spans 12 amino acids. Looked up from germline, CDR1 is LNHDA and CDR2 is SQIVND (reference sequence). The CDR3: CATADETYEQYF. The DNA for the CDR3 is TGTGCCACCGCGGACGAAACCTACGAGCAGTACTTC. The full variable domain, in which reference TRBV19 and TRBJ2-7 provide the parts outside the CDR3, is DGGITQSPKYLFRKEGQNVTLSCEQNLNHDAMYWYRQDPGQGLRLIYYSQIVNDFQKGDIAEGYSVSREKKESFPLTVTSAQKNPTAFYLCATADETYEQYFGPGTRLTVT.

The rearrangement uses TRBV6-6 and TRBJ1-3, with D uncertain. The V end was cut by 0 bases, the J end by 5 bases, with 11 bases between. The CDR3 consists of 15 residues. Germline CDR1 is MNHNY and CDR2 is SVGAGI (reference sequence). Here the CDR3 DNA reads TGTGCCAGCAGTTACTCCACCGGGGTCAGAAACACCATATATTTT. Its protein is CASSYSTGVRNTIYF.

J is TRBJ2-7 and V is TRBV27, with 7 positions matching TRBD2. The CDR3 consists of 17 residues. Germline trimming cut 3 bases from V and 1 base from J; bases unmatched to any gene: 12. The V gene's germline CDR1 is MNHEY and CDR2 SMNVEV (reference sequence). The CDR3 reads CASSFRSGREHSYEQYF. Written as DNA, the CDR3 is TGTGCCAGCAGTTTTAGATCCGGGCGGGAGCATTCCTACGAGCAGTACTTC.

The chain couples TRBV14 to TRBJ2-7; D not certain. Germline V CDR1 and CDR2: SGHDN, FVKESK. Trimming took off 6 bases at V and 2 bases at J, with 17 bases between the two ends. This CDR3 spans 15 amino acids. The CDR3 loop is CASSQKIGSAYEQYF. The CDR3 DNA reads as TGTGCCAGCAGTCAGAAAATCGGGTCTGCCTACGAGCAGTACTTC.